This TCR beta chain was recovered during a study of CD8+ T cells in alopecia areata. Study results and caveats: Scalp samples also contribute reads from the resident alphabeta T cells found in normal skin.

Following extraction, RNA underwent reverse transcription to cDNA, which served as the sequencing template. Sequencing was performed with immunoSEQ multiplex PCR; in TCRdb, only in-frame clones are kept and a portion is missing. This table holds fewer than 100,000 clones, about 58% found once. Stated treatment: oral pan-JAK inhibitor, 5-10 mg twice daily. PBMCs provided sorted CD4+ and CD8+ T cells. Germline V gives CDR1 DFQATT, CDR2 SNEGSKA (reference sequence). Trimming removed 4 bases from V and 7 bases from J, with 7 bases in between. The CDR3 is made up of 11 amino acids. As for this clone: Its antigen is as yet unknown.

The sequence derives from a human donor with alopecia areata. The sample was CD8+ T cells sorted from blood, taken at week 4, from a patient treated with tofacitinib. The chain combines TRBV20-1 with TRBJ1-4; D gene uncertain. CDR3 in DNA: TGCAGTGCTACCCTGGGTGAAAAACTGTTTTTT. Protein sequence: CSATLGEKLFF.